What follows is one T cell receptor (beta chain) and its context. This sample was included in a study of blood T cell repertoires in COVID-19. Per the authors' pipeline: How many nucleated cells were present was estimated from reference gene primer amplification. The assay was immunoSEQ multiplex PCR, and TCRdb's table has in-frame clones only and misses some. D and trimming were read from the DNA, whereas the V and J calls and clone size are those reported in that table. Of roughly 240,000 clones listed, roughly 88% are singletons. The CDR3 runs 17 residues. V lost 5 bases, J lost 2 bases, and 11 bases stayed unmatched. The germline gives CDR1 MDHEN, CDR2 SYDVKM.

This receptor was taken from a woman between 50 and 59 years old who had recovered from COVID-19. The sample consisted of PBMCs or T cells enriched from blood (not recorded which). The chain combines TRBV28 with TRBJ2-3; 9 bases match TRBD2. CDR3 sequence (DNA): TGTGCCAGCAGTGTCGTTGGGGCGGGAGGGGCCACAGATACGCAGTATTTT. Protein: CASSVVGAGGATDTQYF.